One TCR beta chain is described in this entry. This sample is drawn from a study of blood T cell repertoires in COVID-19. Study-wide background: Samples came from the United States, Italy and Spain, spanning acute and convalescent COVID-19. In each case, the material was cDNA or gDNA derived from T cells, B-cell-depleted T cells, or PBMCs.

Trimming stripped 2 bases from V and 0 bases from J, with 7 bases between. This CDR3 region has 14 residues. Germline V gene data show CDR1 as MNHEY and CDR2 as SVGAGI. Original processing notes: Reference gene primer amplification yielded estimated nucleated cell counts. Generated by immunoSEQ multiplex PCR, the TCRdb table keeps only in-frame clones and is missing some. D and trimming were read from the DNA, whereas the V and J calls and clone size are those reported in that table. This table holds 40,000 to 45,000 clones, roughly nine tenths found once. The sample consisted of peripheral blood. The clonotype comes from a human donor in a cohort sampled during active COVID-19. The chain has TRBV6-5 and TRBJ1-1; a possible D gene is TRBD1 (6 bases). The CDR3 sequence is CASSYGTLNTEAFF. DNA of the CDR3: TGTGCCAGCAGTTACGGGACATTGAACACTGAAGCTTTCTTT.